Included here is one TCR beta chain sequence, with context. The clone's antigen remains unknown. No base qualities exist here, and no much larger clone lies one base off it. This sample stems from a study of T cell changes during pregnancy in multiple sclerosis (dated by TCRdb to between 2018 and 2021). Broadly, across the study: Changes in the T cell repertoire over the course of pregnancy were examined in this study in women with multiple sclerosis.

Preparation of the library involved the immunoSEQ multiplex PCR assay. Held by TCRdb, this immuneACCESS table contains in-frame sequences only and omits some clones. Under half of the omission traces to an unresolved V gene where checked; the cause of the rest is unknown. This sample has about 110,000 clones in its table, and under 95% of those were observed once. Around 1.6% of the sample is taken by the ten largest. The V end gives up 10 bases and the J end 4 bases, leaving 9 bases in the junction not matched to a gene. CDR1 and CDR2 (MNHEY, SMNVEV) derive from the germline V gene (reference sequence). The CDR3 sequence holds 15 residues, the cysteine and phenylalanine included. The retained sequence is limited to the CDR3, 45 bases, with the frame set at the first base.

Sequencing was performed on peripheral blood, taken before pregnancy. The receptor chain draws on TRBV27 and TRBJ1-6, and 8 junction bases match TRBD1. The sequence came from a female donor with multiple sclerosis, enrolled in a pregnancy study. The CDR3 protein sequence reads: CATNARGQYNSPLHF. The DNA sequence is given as TGTGCCACCAACGCCAGGGGGCAATATAATTCACCCCTCCACTTT.